This entry lists 22 T cell receptor beta chains sequenced from one sample in a study of CD8 T cells in ankylosing spondylitis. A single record per CDR3 protein comes from TCRdb applying MiXCR to the 5' RACE reads. Found here are some 270,000 distinct CDR3 sequences, over 15% of them singletons; the top ten hold roughly 34%. Sample: blood, either unsorted or a sorted T cell fraction (not recorded which). All receptors derive from a male donor with ankylosing spondylitis or in good health (not recorded which).

The chain combines TRBV4-1 with TRBJ2-7; D possibly uses TRBD1 or TRBD2 (5 bases each). CDR1 and CDR2 (germline): MGHRA, YSYEKL. CDR3 length: 13 residues. Trimming pared 0 bases from V and 7 bases from J, leaving 10 bases between. CDR3 residues: CASSQDYEGEQYF. CDR3 coding DNA: TGCGCCAGCAGCCAAGACTACGAGGGGGAGCAGTACTTC.

The J gene is TRBJ2-3, the V gene TRBV27; D gene uncertain. Germline lookup yields CDR1 MNHEY and CDR2 SMNVEV (reference sequence). The CDR3 consists of 13 residues. V was cut by 8 bases and J by 11 bases, with 20 bases left in between. The CDR3 protein is CASSSGSELEQYF. The CDR3 region has the DNA TGTGCCAGCTCATCTGGTTCTGAATTGGAGCAGTATTTT.

This clonotype was counted many times. The chain couples TRBV29-1 to TRBJ1-2, with TRBD1 matching over 9 bases. From germline, CDR1 is SQVTM and CDR2 ANQGSEA. The CDR3 has 13 amino acids. Losses at the gene ends were 5 bases for V and 0 bases for J; bases not matched to a gene: 1. Here the CDR3 DNA reads TGCAGCGTTTGGACAGGGGCTAACTATGGCTACACCTTC. It specifies CSVWTGANYGYTF.

This clonotype was picked up many times. The gene calls are TRBV7-9 and TRBJ2-7; TRBD2 matches 12 bases. There are 15 residues in the CDR3. The junction had 8 bases not matched to a gene; V was cut back by 6 bases and J by 5 bases. CDR1 is SEHNR, CDR2 FQNEAQ, per germline (reference sequence). CDR3 in amino acids: CASSILAGGPDEQYF. In DNA, the CDR3 is TGTGCCAGCAGTATTCTAGCGGGAGGGCCCGACGAGCAGTACTTC.

In its sample, this clonotype was seen many times. This chain connects TRBV20-1 to TRBJ2-7, with TRBD2 matching over 15 bases. The CDR3 has 15 residues. Germline V gene sequence: CDR1 DFQATT, CDR2 SNEGSKA (reference sequence). Unmatched junction bases numbered 4, after V lost 3 bases and J lost 4 bases. The CDR3 loop reads CSARGLAGGTYEQYF. The CDR3 coding sequence is TGCAGTGCTAGGGGACTAGCGGGAGGAACGTACGAGCAGTACTTC.

The V and J genes are TRBV12-3 or TRBV12-4 and TRBJ1-1; D uncertain. This CDR3 has 12 residues. V was shortened by 6 bases and J by 6 bases, with 11 bases between the two germline ends. DNA for the CDR3: TGTGCCAGCAGCGCATATGGGGCTGAAGCTTTCTTT. It yields the protein CASSAYGAEAFF.

This clonotype was seen repeatedly, ten times or more. The V gene is TRBV29-1, the J gene TRBJ2-7; D may correspond to TRBD1 or TRBD2 (5 bases each). CDR1 is SQVTM, CDR2 ANQGSEA, per germline. The CDR3 is 15 residues long. The ends were cut back, 0 bases at V and 3 bases at J, with 15 bases in the middle. The CDR3 loop is CSVEDWDHRGYEQYF. The CDR3 nucleotides are TGCAGCGTTGAAGATTGGGACCACCGAGGCTACGAGCAGTACTTC.

The chain combines TRBV7-9 with TRBJ2-7; 7 bases map to TRBD1. The CDR3 runs to 15 residues. Trimming removed 2 bases from V and 0 bases from J; junction bases left unmatched: 4. The V gene's germline CDR1 is SEHNR and CDR2 FQNEAQ (reference sequence). The CDR3 is CASSLNRGSSYEQYF. The CDR3 bases are TGTGCCAGCAGCTTAAACAGGGGTAGCTCCTACGAGCAGTACTTC.

The chain recombines TRBV9 with TRBJ2-7; D gene ambiguous. Germline loops: CDR1 SGDLS, CDR2 YYNGEE. The V end was cut by 0 bases, the J end by 2 bases, with 9 bases between. There are 14 residues in the CDR3. Here the CDR3 DNA reads TGTGCCAGCAGCGTAGGTCCAGATGCCTACGAGCAGTACTTC. Translating it yields CASSVGPDAYEQYF. The entire variable domain, with the rest obtained from reference TRBV9 and TRBJ2-7, is as follows: DSGVTQTPKHLITATGQRVTLRCSPRSGDLSVYWYQQSLDQGLQFLIQYYNGEERAKGNILERFSAQQFPDLHSELNLSSLELGDSALYFCASSVGPDAYEQYFGPGTRLTVT.

This CDR3 is CASSYGTGLDEQFF. The CDR3 region has the DNA TGTGCCAGCAGTTACGGGACAGGGCTGGATGAGCAGTTCTTC. The chain uses TRBV6-5 and TRBJ2-1, with 9 bases fitting TRBD1. The CDR3 is 14 amino acids. V was pared by 2 bases and J by 8 bases, with 4 bases of the junction left unmatched. CDR1 and CDR2 from the germline V gene are MNHEY and SVGAGI.

The chain combines TRBV6-1 with TRBJ1-1, with D tentatively TRBD1 (5 bases). V was shortened by 6 bases and J by 4 bases, with 15 bases between the two germline ends. Looked up from germline, CDR1 is MNHNS and CDR2 is SASEGT. The CDR3 has 14 residues. CDR3 protein: CASRGGGFGTEAFF. CDR3 bases: TGTGCCAGCAGGGGGGGTGGTTTTGGCACTGAAGCTTTCTTT.

This clonotype was found many times. V usage is TRBV29-1 and J usage is TRBJ2-3; D ambiguous. Germline-derived CDR1 and CDR2 are SQVTM and ANQGSEA. The CDR3 runs 13 residues. V was pared by 3 bases and J by 4 bases, with 11 bases between. In DNA form, the CDR3 reads TGCAGCGTTGACGACGGTCCCGCAGATACGCAGTATTTT. This codes for CSVDDGPADTQYF.

The chain has TRBV12-3 or TRBV12-4 and TRBJ2-7; 8 bases fit TRBD1. The CDR3 contains 15 residues. V lost 6 bases to trimming and J lost 2 bases; unmatched junction nucleotides: 9. CDR3 in amino acids: CASSIGTGVTYEQYF. The DNA of the CDR3 is TGTGCCAGCAGCATCGGGACAGGAGTCACCTACGAGCAGTACTTC.

The V call is TRBV9, the J call TRBJ1-1; maybe TRBD1 (6 bases). V was cut by 7 bases and J by 3 bases, with 13 bases left in between. The CDR3 has 13 amino acids. Germline values: CDR1 SGDLS, CDR2 YYNGEE. The CDR3 bases are TGTGCCAGCGGAGGGGGGGCGGACACTGAAGCTTTCTTT. Encoded protein: CASGGGADTEAFF.

This clonotype has a handful of counts. The chain joins TRBV7-8 to TRBJ2-7; 9 bases align to TRBD1. The CDR3 is 14 amino acids. Germline V gene sequence: CDR1 SGHVS, CDR2 FQNEAQ. After removal of 6 bases from V and 5 bases from J, the junction contained 8 bases not matched to a gene. The CDR3, as DNA: TGTGCCAGCAGACTCCGACAGGGGGAACACGAGCAGTACTTC. It encodes CASRLRQGEHEQYF.

This clonotype was counted between two and nine times. V gene TRBV20-1 combines with J gene TRBJ2-7; 7 positions match TRBD1. The CDR3 is made up of 14 amino acids. The V and J ends lost 0 bases and 7 bases, in that order; junction bases with no gene match: 9. The germline V gene has CDR1 DFQATT and CDR2 SNEGSKA (reference sequence). DNA for the CDR3: TGCAGTGCTAGAGATAGGGAGAGGGGGCTTGAGCAGTACTTC. This translates into CSARDRERGLEQYF.

The chain recombines TRBV15 with TRBJ2-2; TRBD2 matches at 11 bases. The CDR3 is 15 amino acids. V lost 6 bases, J lost 5 bases, and 5 bases stayed unmatched. Germline CDR1 LNHNV, CDR2 YYDKDF (reference sequence). CDR3 region: CATSLTSGSTGELFF. The CDR3 region has the DNA TGTGCCACCAGTCTAACTAGCGGGAGTACCGGGGAGCTGTTTTTT.

This chain connects TRBV12-3 or TRBV12-4 to TRBJ2-1, with D uncertain. V was clipped by 5 bases and J by 2 bases, with 13 bases between them. The CDR3 extends over 15 amino acids. CDR3 in amino acids: CASSPRTPTYNEQFF. CDR3 in DNA: TGTGCCAGCAGTCCCCGGACCCCCACCTACAATGAGCAGTTCTTC.

This clonotype occurred a few times. The chain couples TRBV4-1 to TRBJ2-1; possibly TRBD1 for D (5 bases). The CDR3 is made up of 18 amino acids. The germline V gene has CDR1 MGHRA and CDR2 YSYEKL. The V gene lost 4 bases and the J gene lost 4 bases, with 23 bases spanning the gap. The CDR3 nucleotides are TGCGCCAGCAGCCGTCGTTTGGGGCTTAGTGTCCCATACAATGAGCAGTTCTTC. It translates to CASSRRLGLSVPYNEQFF.

This clonotype was seen ten or more times. V is TRBV14 and J is TRBJ2-7; unclear D gene. The germline gives CDR1 SGHDN, CDR2 FVKESK. Between the trimmed V and J ends, which lost 0 bases and 4 bases, there was a span of 13 bases. The CDR3 spans 15 residues. The CDR3 nucleotides are TGTGCCAGCAGCCAAGATACTGGTTTCGGTTACGAGCAGTACTTC. Translating gives CASSQDTGFGYEQYF.

The chain joins TRBV30 to TRBJ2-1; D might be TRBD1 (6 bases). Trimming took off 3 bases at V and 7 bases at J, with 22 bases between the two ends. CDR1 GTSNPN and CDR2 SVGIG come from the germline V gene (reference sequence). CDR3 length: 16 residues. The chain's CDR3 is CAWRTYRGRGQNEQFF. The CDR3 region has the DNA TGTGCCTGGAGGACCTATAGGGGCAGGGGTCAGAATGAGCAGTTCTTC.

CDR3 amino acids: CASSFNGQAYEQYF. The CDR3 DNA reads TGTGCCAGCAGTTTTAATGGACAGGCCTACGAGCAGTACTTC. The chain recombines TRBV27 with TRBJ2-7; TRBD1 matches 7 bases. This CDR3 spans 14 amino acids. The trim removed 3 bases at V and 2 bases at J, leaving 4 bases unmatched. CDR1 and CDR2 from the germline V gene are MNHEY and SMNVEV (reference sequence).